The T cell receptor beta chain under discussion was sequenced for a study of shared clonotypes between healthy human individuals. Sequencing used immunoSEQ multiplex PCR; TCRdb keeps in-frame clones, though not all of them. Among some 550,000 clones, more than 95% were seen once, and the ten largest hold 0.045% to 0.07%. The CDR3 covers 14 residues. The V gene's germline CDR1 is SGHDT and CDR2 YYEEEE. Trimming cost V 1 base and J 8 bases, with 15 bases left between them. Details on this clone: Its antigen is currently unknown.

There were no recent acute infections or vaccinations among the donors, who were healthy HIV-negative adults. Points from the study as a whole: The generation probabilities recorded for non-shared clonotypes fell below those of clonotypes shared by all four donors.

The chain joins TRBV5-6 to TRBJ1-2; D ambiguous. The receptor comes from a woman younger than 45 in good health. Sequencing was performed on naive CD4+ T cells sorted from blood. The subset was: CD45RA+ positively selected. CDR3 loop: CASSLSGPLLGYTF. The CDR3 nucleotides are TGTGCCAGCAGCTTGAGTGGCCCCCTTTTGGGCTACACCTTC.